This entry lists 27 T cell receptor beta chains sequenced from one sample in a study of blood T cell repertoires in COVID-19. Generated by immunoSEQ multiplex PCR, the TCRdb table keeps only in-frame clones and is missing some. This table has some 200,000 clones, about 88% appearing once. Input material: peripheral blood. The receptors stem from a man aged 25 to 40 with active or convalescent COVID-19.

The J gene is TRBJ1-5, the V gene TRBV19, with 10 nucleotides matching TRBD1. Germline lookup yields CDR1 LNHDA and CDR2 SQIVND (reference sequence). The CDR3 extends over 15 amino acids. J was trimmed by 4 bases and V by 5 bases; bases with no gene match: 5. CDR3 coding DNA: TGTGCCAGTAGTGTCCCGGGACAGGGGAATCAGCCCCAGCATTTT. Translation gives CASSVPGQGNQPQHF.

Of note for this clone: This CDR3 is also generated by other DNA sequences in the sample. The chain carries TRBV7-9 and TRBJ1-1, with 8 bases matching TRBD1. The CDR3 is 12 residues long. CDR1 and CDR2 from the germline V gene are SEHNR and FQNEAQ (reference sequence). V was pared by 6 bases and J by 7 bases, with 4 bases of the junction left unmatched. The CDR3 protein is CASSPGTGEAFF. CDR3 nucleotides: TGTGCCAGCAGTCCCGGGACAGGTGAAGCTTTCTTT.

The chain links TRBV19 to TRBJ1-4, with TRBD1 as a possible D gene (5 bases). The CDR3 sequence is 15 residues long. V was clipped by 4 bases and J by 2 bases, with 11 bases between them. Germline V gene lookup returns CDR1 LNHDA and CDR2 SQIVND (reference sequence). CDR3 loop: CASSSERGTNEKLFF. DNA of the CDR3: TGTGCCAGTAGTAGCGAGCGGGGCACTAATGAAAAACTGTTTTTT. The variable domain in full, with the rest retrieved from reference TRBV19 and TRBJ1-4, is DGGITQSPKYLFRKEGQNVTLSCEQNLNHDAMYWYRQDPGQGLRLIYYSQIVNDFQKGDIAEGYSVSREKKESFPLTVTSAQKNPTAFYLCASSSERGTNEKLFFGSGTQLSVL.

V and J are TRBV7-2 and TRBJ2-5; TRBD1 is a possible D gene (6 bases). Trimming cost V 6 bases and J 4 bases, with 15 bases left between them. CDR3 length: 14 residues. Looked up from germline, CDR1 is SGHTA and CDR2 is FQGNSA. The CDR3 reads CASSRRGGSETQYF. CDR3 DNA: TGTGCCAGCAGTAGAAGAGGGGGATCAGAGACCCAGTACTTC.

This clone was seen a handful of times. The chain recombines TRBV5-1 with TRBJ2-3, with 7 bases fitting TRBD2. This CDR3 is built from 16 residues. The germline V gene encodes CDR1 SGHRS and CDR2 YFSETQ. Germline trimming cut 0 bases from V and 3 bases from J; bases unmatched to any gene: 7. CDR3 amino acids: CASSLALAAGTDTQYF. As DNA, the CDR3 is TGCGCCAGCAGCTTGGCCCTAGCAGCGGGGACAGATACGCAGTATTTT.

The J gene is TRBJ1-2, the V gene TRBV3-1 (or the pseudogene TRBV3-2); 7 positions agree with TRBD1. The CDR3 is 16 amino acids. Germline-derived CDR1 and CDR2 are LGHDT and YNNKEL (reference sequence). Trimming at V came to 2 bases and at J to 0 bases, leaving 6 bases not matched to a gene. The CDR3 DNA sequence: TGTGCCAGCAGCCAAATACCAGGACAGGCTAACTATGGCTACACCTTC. Its translation: CASSQIPGQANYGYTF.

V and J are TRBV9 and TRBJ2-3; 8 nucleotides line up with TRBD2. From germline, CDR1 is SGDLS and CDR2 YYNGEE. V lost 0 bases and J lost 3; bases outside the gene matches: 6. The CDR3 runs 16 residues. CDR3 loop: CASSVDLAGGTDTQYF. In nucleotides, the CDR3 is TGTGCCAGCAGCGTAGATCTGGCGGGAGGAACAGATACGCAGTATTTT.

This clone has a handful of counts. The chain combines TRBV4-2 with TRBJ1-6, with D possibly TRBD1 on 5 matching bases. This CDR3 is 16 amino acids long. CDR1 is LGHNA and CDR2 is YNFKEQ in the germline V gene. Trimming took 2 bases from V and 8 from J, leaving 16 bases between them. The CDR3 sequence is CASSQNARGLDSPLHF. As DNA, the CDR3 is TGTGCCAGCAGCCAAAATGCAAGGGGCCTTGATTCACCCCTCCACTTT.

This rearrangement joins TRBV9 to TRBJ1-2; 11 bases line up with TRBD1. From germline, CDR1 is SGDLS and CDR2 YYNGEE. The CDR3 has 16 residues. The V and J ends lost 3 bases and 7 bases, in that order; junction bases with no gene match: 11. CDR3 sequence (DNA): TGTGCCAGCAGCGGATTACCTGGACAGGGGGCTAGTGGCTACACCTTC. Its protein is CASSGLPGQGASGYTF.

This chain joins TRBV4-1 and TRBJ2-7, with 9 bases that match TRBD1. The V segment lost 3 bases and the J segment 6 bases; nucleotides outside the gene matches: 9. CDR1 MGHRA and CDR2 YSYEKL come from the germline V gene. CDR3 length equals 15 residues. The CDR3 nucleotides read TGCGCCAGCAGCCACGACCCGGGACAGGGTGCCGAGCAGTACTTC. Amino acids: CASSHDPGQGAEQYF.

This sequence joins TRBV6-5 and TRBJ2-1, with 11 bases that match TRBD2. Germline V gives CDR1 MNHEY, CDR2 SVGAGI. The V gene end was trimmed by 4 bases and the J gene end by 5 bases; junction bases not matched to a gene: 7. CDR3 size: 16 residues. CDR3 DNA: TGTGCCAGCAGTTCCTCCCTAGCGGGGGGCCACAATGAGCAGTTCTTC. It yields the protein CASSSSLAGGHNEQFF.

This sequence joins TRBV4-2 and TRBJ2-3; D is unclear. This CDR3 comprises 18 residues. Germline values: CDR1 LGHNA, CDR2 YNFKEQ. V was shortened by 0 bases and J by 0 bases, with 16 bases between the two germline ends. DNA for the CDR3: TGTGCCAGCAGCCAAGAGAGGCTAGTAGGTTCTAGCACAGATACGCAGTATTTT. Amino acid sequence: CASSQERLVGSSTDTQYF.

The gene calls are TRBV15 and TRBJ2-7; the D gene is possibly TRBD2 (6 bases). The V end was cut by 5 bases, the J end by 0 bases, with 8 bases between. This CDR3 contains 13 residues. The germline CDR1 and CDR2 sequences are LNHNV and YYDKDF (reference sequence). CDR3 in amino acids: CATSWDFSYEQYF. CDR3 in DNA: TGTGCCACCAGCTGGGACTTCTCCTACGAGCAGTACTTC.

J is TRBJ2-1 and V is TRBV7-2; D might be TRBD1 (6 bases). V lost 1 base, J lost 10 bases, and 8 bases lay in between. The length of the CDR3 is 12 residues. From germline, CDR1 is SGHTA and CDR2 FQGNSA. CDR3 DNA sequence: TGTGCCAGCAGCTTAGAAGGGGGAGAGCAGTTCTTC. Translating gives CASSLEGGEQFF.

The J gene is TRBJ1-1, the V gene TRBV6-5, with TRBD1 as a possible D gene (5 bases). Germline V gives CDR1 MNHEY, CDR2 SVGAGI. Trimming cost V 6 bases and J 5 bases, with 16 bases left between them. There are 14 residues in the CDR3. The CDR3 protein is CASSYRGEGTEAFF. The CDR3 nucleotides read TGTGCCAGCAGCTACCGGGGGGAAGGGACTGAAGCTTTCTTT.

The chain joins TRBV6-5 to TRBJ2-7; the match to TRBD2 covers 9 bases. The CDR3 is 14 amino acids. J gave up 1 base and V 5 bases, and 3 bases lay outside the gene matches. Germline lookup yields CDR1 MNHEY and CDR2 SVGAGI. CDR3 nucleotides: TGTGCCAGCAGTCGGACTAGCGTTTCCTACGAGCAGTACTTC. Protein: CASSRTSVSYEQYF.

The V call is TRBV2, the J call TRBJ2-1; TRBD1 aligns across 8 bases. The junction had 15 bases not matched to a gene; V was cut back by 5 bases and J by 12 bases. Per germline, CDR1 SNHLY and CDR2 FYNNEI. This CDR3 comprises 15 residues. The CDR3 sequence is CASSQRQGPVGGQFF. The CDR3 DNA sequence: TGTGCCAGCAGTCAGAGACAGGGGCCCGTGGGTGGGCAGTTCTTC.

The V call is TRBV7-9, the J call TRBJ2-6, with D possibly matching TRBD2 (5 bases). CDR1 SEHNR and CDR2 FQNEAQ come from the germline V gene (reference sequence). CDR3 size: 18 residues. V was pared by 5 bases and J by 0 bases, with 17 bases between. The CDR3 protein is CASSPTRATTSGANVLTF. The CDR3 nucleotides are TGTGCCAGCAGCCCCACGCGGGCCACGACCTCTGGGGCCAACGTCCTGACTTTC.

The chain has TRBV28 and TRBJ2-7, with 7 bases fitting TRBD1. The ends lost 2 bases at V and 6 bases at J; junction bases unmatched: 7. This CDR3 has 14 residues. The V gene's germline CDR1 is MDHEN and CDR2 SYDVKM. The CDR3 sequence is CASSLKGAPREQYV. The DNA for the CDR3 is TGTGCCAGCAGTTTAAAGGGGGCCCCCCGCGAGCAGTACGTC.

In DNA form, the CDR3 reads TGTGCCAGCAGCGCTCAAGCGGGGGTGGGCACAGATACGCAGTATTTT. Residues: CASSAQAGVGTDTQYF. V is TRBV9 and J is TRBJ2-3, with 8 bases lining up with TRBD2. CDR3 length: 16 residues. V shed 3 bases, J shed 1 base, and the junction held 7 bases outside the gene matches. Germline lookup yields CDR1 SGDLS and CDR2 YYNGEE. The whole variable domain, filled in from reference TRBV9 and TRBJ2-3, reads DSGVTQTPKHLITATGQRVTLRCSPRSGDLSVYWYQQSLDQGLQFLIQYYNGEERAKGNILERFSAQQFPDLHSELNLSSLELGDSALYFCASSAQAGVGTDTQYFGPGTRLTVL.

The V gene is TRBV7-2, the J gene TRBJ1-5, with D unresolved. Looked up from germline, CDR1 is SGHTA and CDR2 is FQGNSA. V was trimmed by 1 base and J by 0 bases, leaving 13 bases between them. This CDR3 region has 17 residues. The CDR3 sequence is CASSLVSGLNSNQPQHF. The CDR3 nucleotides are TGTGCCAGCAGCTTAGTTAGCGGTCTAAATAGCAATCAGCCCCAGCATTTT.

The chain couples TRBV29-1 to TRBJ1-3, with D uncertain. CDR1 and CDR2 from the germline V gene are SQVTM and ANQGSEA. CDR3 length: 15 residues. V was cut by 4 bases and J by 0 bases, with 13 bases left in between. CDR3 nucleotide sequence: TGCAGCGTTGGCGCACTTTCGCCCTCTGGAAACACCATATATTTT. Its translation: CSVGALSPSGNTIYF. Combining the CDR3 with reference TRBV29-1 and TRBJ1-3 gives the whole variable domain SAVISQKPSRDICQRGTSLTIQCQVDSQVTMMFWYRQQPGQSLTLIATANQGSEATYESGFVIDKFPISRPNLTFSTLTVSNMSPEDSSIYLCSVGALSPSGNTIYFGEGSWLTVV.

This chain uses TRBV12-5 with TRBJ2-3; TRBD1 matches at 7 bases. V gave up 6 bases and J gave up 2 bases; unmatched junction bases: 11. The germline V gene encodes CDR1 LGHNT and CDR2 FRNRAP. The CDR3 has 16 amino acids. The CDR3 bases are TGTGCTAGTGGCCCTGCGACAGGGTGGAACACAGATACGCAGTATTTT. Amino acids: CASGPATGWNTDTQYF. The entire variable domain, with the rest obtained from reference TRBV12-5 and TRBJ2-3, is as follows: DARVTQTPRHKVTEMGQEVTMRCQPILGHNTVFWYRQTMMQGLELLAYFRNRAPLDDSGMPKDRFSAEMPDATLATLKIQPSEPRDSAVYFCASGPATGWNTDTQYFGPGTRLTVL.

This chain joins TRBV11-3 and TRBJ1-1, with TRBD1 identical over 7 bases. With V trimmed by 3 bases and J by 8 bases, 3 bases remained unmatched. The CDR3 has 12 amino acids. CDR1 is SGHNT and CDR2 is YENEEA in the germline V gene. The CDR3 nucleotides are TGTGCCAGCAGCTTCCCGGGACAGGAAGCTTTCTTT. It yields the protein CASSFPGQEAFF.

This chain joins TRBV18 and TRBJ2-1; weak D call: TRBD1 (5 bases). The CDR3 contains 17 residues. Germline CDR1 reads KGHSH; CDR2 reads LQKENI. V gave up 0 bases and J gave up 5 bases, with 17 bases separating them. The CDR3 protein is CASSPPAQGSKDNEQFF. In DNA form, the CDR3 reads TGTGCCAGCTCACCACCGGCGCAGGGCAGTAAGGACAATGAGCAGTTCTTC.

The CDR3 nucleotides are TGCGCCAGCAGCCTGGACAGCTATAATTCACCCCTCCACTTT. Its translation is CASSLDSYNSPLHF. The gene calls are TRBV4-1 and TRBJ1-6, with D perhaps matching TRBD1 (6 bases). V shed 4 bases and J shed 3 bases, with 7 bases lying between them. CDR1 is MGHRA and CDR2 is YSYEKL in the germline V gene. The CDR3 totals 14 residues.

The chain couples TRBV6-2 or TRBV6-3 to TRBJ2-7; 8 positions match TRBD1. J lost 0 bases, V lost 2 bases, and 3 bases had no gene match. The CDR3 totals 15 residues. CDR1 is MNHEY, CDR2 SVGEGT, per germline. The chain's CDR3 is CASSYQGAHSYEQYF. The CDR3 DNA reads as TGTGCCAGCAGTTACCAGGGGGCCCACTCCTACGAGCAGTACTTC.